A selection of T cell receptor beta chains follows, all from one sample in a study of HIV-infected children after antiretroviral therapy interruption. A single record per CDR3 protein comes from TCRdb applying MiXCR to the 3' RACE reads. The table has more than 75,000 distinct CDR3 sequences, 6.9% seen once. The sequenced sample was CD45RA+ CD4+ T cells from PBMCs, pooled from several time points, obtained from a donor given antiretroviral therapy, either interrupted or continuous. The receptor set was obtained from a pool of human donors with HIV. The CDR3 runs from the conserved cysteine through the conserved F or W.

J gene,V gene,CDR3 protein
TRBJ1-1,TRBV7-3,CASSLDWGTEAFF
TRBJ1-4,TRBV19,CASSIAGAPKLFF
TRBJ1-6,TRBV4-1,CASSQVHGTHNSPLHF
TRBJ1-2,TRBV3-1,CASSRSQGGLSGYTF
TRBJ1-1,TRBV5-1,CASSFVGILDTEAFF
TRBJ1-5,TRBV19,CASSIDPRGTGRRQPQHF
TRBJ2-1,TRBV29-1,CSARTGKGNEQFF
TRBJ1-3,TRBV5-4,CASSPDRGVGNTIYF
TRBJ1-4,TRBV5-4,CASSLVRGPRGGGSEKLFF
TRBJ2-7,TRBV6-5,CASSYRRASDEQYF
TRBJ2-2,TRBV19,CASSSRDRGRHGELFF
TRBJ2-2,TRBV5-5,CASSPRTGINTGELFF
TRBJ2-5,TRBV7-3,CASSLSSGRETQYF
TRBJ1-1,TRBV6-2/TRBV6-3,CASSYDHTNTEAFF
TRBJ1-6,TRBV19,CASSIFQKNSPLHF
TRBJ1-2,TRBV10-3,CAISESIGDDGYTF
TRBJ2-1,TRBV12-3/TRBV12-4,CASSLEFF
TRBJ2-3,TRBV5-1,CASSYRIPSGGSTDTQYF
TRBJ2-3,TRBV10-1,CASSDGRGATYATQYF
TRBJ1-1,TRBV19,CASSQQALAEAFF
TRBJ1-1,TRBV6-5,CASSPSSKAFF
TRBJ1-1,TRBV27,CASSLSFAGQSEAFF
TRBJ2-3,TRBV7-2,CASSLGGLGADTQYF
TRBJ1-2,TRBV20-1,CSASETGTYGYTF
TRBJ2-1,TRBV6-2/TRBV6-3,CASSYQLAGGANEQFF
TRBJ2-7,TRBV6-5,CASSRSGYSYEQYF
TRBJ2-5,TRBV20-1,CSADRQGEQTQYF
TRBJ2-1,TRBV30,CAQTEGDNLFDNEQFF
TRBJ1-1,TRBV6-1,CASPGGPHATEAFF